The TCR beta chain described here comes from a study of early stage breast cancer tumors. The table came from immunoSEQ multiplex PCR; TCRdb's copy has only in-frame clones and leaves some out. The top ten clones hold approximately 9.2% of a sample with approximately 5,400 clones, approximately 64% of them seen once. This CDR3 is built from 11 residues. Trimming took 6 bases from V and 2 from J, leaving 8 bases between them. Germline V gene data show CDR1 as DFQATT and CDR2 as SNEGSKA (reference sequence). V is TRBV20-1 and J is TRBJ2-7; D call uncertain. Sequencing was performed on breast tumor tissue. The TCR comes from a person aged 55 to 69 with breast cancer. The CDR3 protein is CSASSPYEQYF. In nucleotides, the CDR3 is TGCAGTGCGTCCTCCCCCTACGAGCAGTACTTC.